This T cell receptor (beta chain) was sequenced for a study of human T cells and chemical hapten exposure. Time point indicated: patch test 2, 6 weeks after DPC sensitization. The treatment here: therapeutic diphenylcyclopropenone sensitization with weekly scalp DPC. One entry per CDR3 protein results from TCRdb running MiXCR on the RACE reads. Of approximately 92,000 distinct CDR3 sequences in the sample, roughly an eighth were seen once. The sample consisted of whole blood, taken in connection with sensitization to the hapten diphenylcyclopropenone (DPC). This sequence originates from a middle-aged woman with alopecia areata. Some clones in this sample may be carry-over from other donors' samples.

The CDR3 DNA follows: TGCAGCGTTGAACCCGCCACTGAAGCTTTCTTT. This gives the protein CSVEPATEAFF. The chain is built from TRBV29-1 and TRBJ1-1, with no clear D. Trimming cost V 2 bases and J 4 bases, with 5 bases left between them. This CDR3 comprises 11 residues. Germline CDR1 reads SQVTM; CDR2 reads ANQGSEA. Using reference TRBV29-1 and TRBJ1-1 for the parts outside the CDR3, the full variable domain is SAVISQKPSRDICQRGTSLTIQCQVDSQVTMMFWYRQQPGQSLTLIATANQGSEATYESGFVIDKFPISRPNLTFSTLTVSNMSPEDSSIYLCSVEPATEAFFGQGTRLTVV.